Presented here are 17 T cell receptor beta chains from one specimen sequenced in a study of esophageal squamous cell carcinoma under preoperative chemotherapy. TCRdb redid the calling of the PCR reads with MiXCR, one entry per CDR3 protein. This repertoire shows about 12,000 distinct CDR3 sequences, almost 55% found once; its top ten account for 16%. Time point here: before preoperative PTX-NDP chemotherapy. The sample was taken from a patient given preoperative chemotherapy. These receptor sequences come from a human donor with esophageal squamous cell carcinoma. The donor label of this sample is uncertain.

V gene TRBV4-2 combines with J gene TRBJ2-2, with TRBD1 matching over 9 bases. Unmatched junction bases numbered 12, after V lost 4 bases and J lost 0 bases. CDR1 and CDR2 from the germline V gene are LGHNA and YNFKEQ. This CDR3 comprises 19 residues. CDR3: CASSLEGTGHYANTGELFF. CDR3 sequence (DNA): TGTGCCAGCAGCCTAGAGGGGACAGGGCATTACGCGAACACCGGGGAGCTGTTTTTT.

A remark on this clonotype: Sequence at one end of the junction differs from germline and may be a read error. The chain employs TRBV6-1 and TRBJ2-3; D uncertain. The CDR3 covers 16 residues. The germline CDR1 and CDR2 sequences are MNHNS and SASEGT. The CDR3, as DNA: TGTGCCAGCAGTGCTAGACTGGTTGTGTGCAAAGATGCGCAGTATTTT. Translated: CASSARLVVCKDAQYF.

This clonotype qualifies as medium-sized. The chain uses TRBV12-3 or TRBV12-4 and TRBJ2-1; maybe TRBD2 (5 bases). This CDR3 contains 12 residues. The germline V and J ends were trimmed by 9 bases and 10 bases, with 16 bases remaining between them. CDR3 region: CASTGSSYEQFF. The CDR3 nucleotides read TGTGCCAGTACGGGGAGCTCCTACGAGCAGTTCTTC.

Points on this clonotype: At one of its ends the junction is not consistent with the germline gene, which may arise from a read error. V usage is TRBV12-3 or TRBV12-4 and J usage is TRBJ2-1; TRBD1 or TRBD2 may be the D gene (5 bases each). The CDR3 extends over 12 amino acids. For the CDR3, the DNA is TGTGCCAGCAGCCTTTCGGGACGAGCGCAGTTTTTC. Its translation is CASSLSGRAQFF.

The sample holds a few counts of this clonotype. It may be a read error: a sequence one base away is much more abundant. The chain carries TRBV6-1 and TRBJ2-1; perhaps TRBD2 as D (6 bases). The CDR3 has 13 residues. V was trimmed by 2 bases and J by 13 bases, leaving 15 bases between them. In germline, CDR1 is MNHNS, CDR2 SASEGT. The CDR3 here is CASSEREQETQFF. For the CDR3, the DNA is TGTGCCAGCAGTGAACGGGAGCAAGAGACCCAGTTCTTC.

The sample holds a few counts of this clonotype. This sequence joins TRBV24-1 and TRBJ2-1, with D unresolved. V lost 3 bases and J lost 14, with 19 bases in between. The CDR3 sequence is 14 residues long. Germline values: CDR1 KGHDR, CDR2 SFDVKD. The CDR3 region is CATSDSHSIQSKFF. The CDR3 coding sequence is TGTGCCACCAGTGATAGTCATTCTATTCAGAGTAAGTTCTTC.

The CDR3 DNA reads TGTGCCAGCAGGACAGCAGCGGCGGGGACAGGGGAGCTGTTTTTT. The encoded protein is CASRTAAAGTGELFF. V and J are TRBV6-1 and TRBJ2-2; D is possibly TRBD1 or TRBD2 (6 bases each). The CDR3 contains 15 residues. CDR1 is MNHNS, CDR2 SASEGT, per germline. Trimming took off 6 bases at V and 8 bases at J, with 19 bases between the two ends.

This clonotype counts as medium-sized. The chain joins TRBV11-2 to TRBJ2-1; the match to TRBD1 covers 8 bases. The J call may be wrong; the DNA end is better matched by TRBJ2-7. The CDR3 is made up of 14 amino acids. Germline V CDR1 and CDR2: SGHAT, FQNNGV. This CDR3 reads CASSLRTGIYEQYF. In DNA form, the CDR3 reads TGTGCCAGCAGCTTAAGGACAGGGATCTACGAGCAGTACTTC.

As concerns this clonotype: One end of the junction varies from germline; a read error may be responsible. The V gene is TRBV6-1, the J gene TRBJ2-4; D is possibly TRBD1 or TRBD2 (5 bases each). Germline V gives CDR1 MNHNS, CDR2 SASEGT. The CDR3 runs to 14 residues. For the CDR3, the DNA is TGTGGCGGCACGGGGCCGTGGGGCAAAAACACTCAGTACTTT. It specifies CGGTGPWGKNTQYF.

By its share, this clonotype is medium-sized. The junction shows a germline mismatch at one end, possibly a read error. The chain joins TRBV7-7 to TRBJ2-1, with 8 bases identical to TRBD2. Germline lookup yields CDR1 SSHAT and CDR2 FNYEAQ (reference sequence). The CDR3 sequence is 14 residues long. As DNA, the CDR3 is TGTGCTAGCAGCTTAGGCGGGGGGTACAATGAGCAGTTCTTC. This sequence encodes CASSLGGGYNEQFF.

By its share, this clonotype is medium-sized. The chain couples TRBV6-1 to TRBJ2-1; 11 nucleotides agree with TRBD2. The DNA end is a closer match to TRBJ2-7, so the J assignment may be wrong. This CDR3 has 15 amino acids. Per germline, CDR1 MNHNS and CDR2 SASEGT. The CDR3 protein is CASRIRLAGYNEQYF. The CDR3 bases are TGTGCCAGCAGGATTAGACTAGCGGGATACAATGAGCAGTACTTC.

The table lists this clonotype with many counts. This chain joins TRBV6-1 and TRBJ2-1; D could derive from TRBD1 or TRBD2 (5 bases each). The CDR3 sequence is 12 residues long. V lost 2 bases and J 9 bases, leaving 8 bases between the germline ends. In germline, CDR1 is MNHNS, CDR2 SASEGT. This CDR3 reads CASSEMRGEQFF. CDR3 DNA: TGTGCCAGCAGTGAAATGAGGGGTGAGCAGTTCTTC.

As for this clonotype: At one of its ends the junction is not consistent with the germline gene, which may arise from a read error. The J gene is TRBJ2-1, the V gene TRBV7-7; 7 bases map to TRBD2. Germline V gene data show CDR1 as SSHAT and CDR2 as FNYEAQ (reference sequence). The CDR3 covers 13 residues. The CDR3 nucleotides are TGTGCTAGCAGCCTCGGGAGGTTGGATGAGCAGTTCTTC. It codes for CASSLGRLDEQFF.

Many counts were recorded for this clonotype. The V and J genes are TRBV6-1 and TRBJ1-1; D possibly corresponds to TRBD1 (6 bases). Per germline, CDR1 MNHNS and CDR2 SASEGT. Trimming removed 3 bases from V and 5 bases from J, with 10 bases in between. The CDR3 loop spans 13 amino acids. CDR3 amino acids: CASSDQGLTEAFF. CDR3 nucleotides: TGTGCCAGCAGTGATCAGGGGTTGACTGAAGCTTTCTTT.

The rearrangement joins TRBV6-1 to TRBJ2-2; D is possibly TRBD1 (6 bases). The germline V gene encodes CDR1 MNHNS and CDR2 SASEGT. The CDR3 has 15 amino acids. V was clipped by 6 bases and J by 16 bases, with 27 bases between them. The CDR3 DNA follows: TGTGCCAGCAGCCACGGGCAGGCGAGCACAGGGAAGCAGTTTTTT. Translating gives CASSHGQASTGKQFF.

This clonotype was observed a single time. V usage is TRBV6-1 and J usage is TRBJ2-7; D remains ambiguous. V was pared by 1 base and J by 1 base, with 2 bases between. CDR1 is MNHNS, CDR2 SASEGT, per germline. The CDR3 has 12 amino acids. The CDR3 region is CASSEVSYEQYF. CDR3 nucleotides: TGTGCCAGCAGTGAAGTGTCCTACGAGCAGTACTTC.

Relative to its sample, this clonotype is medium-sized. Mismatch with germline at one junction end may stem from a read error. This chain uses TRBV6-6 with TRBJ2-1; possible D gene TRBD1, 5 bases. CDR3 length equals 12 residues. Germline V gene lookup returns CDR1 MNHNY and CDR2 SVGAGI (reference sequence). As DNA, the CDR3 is TGTGCCAGCAGGTACTCAGGGAACGAGCAGTTCTTC. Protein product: CASRYSGNEQFF.